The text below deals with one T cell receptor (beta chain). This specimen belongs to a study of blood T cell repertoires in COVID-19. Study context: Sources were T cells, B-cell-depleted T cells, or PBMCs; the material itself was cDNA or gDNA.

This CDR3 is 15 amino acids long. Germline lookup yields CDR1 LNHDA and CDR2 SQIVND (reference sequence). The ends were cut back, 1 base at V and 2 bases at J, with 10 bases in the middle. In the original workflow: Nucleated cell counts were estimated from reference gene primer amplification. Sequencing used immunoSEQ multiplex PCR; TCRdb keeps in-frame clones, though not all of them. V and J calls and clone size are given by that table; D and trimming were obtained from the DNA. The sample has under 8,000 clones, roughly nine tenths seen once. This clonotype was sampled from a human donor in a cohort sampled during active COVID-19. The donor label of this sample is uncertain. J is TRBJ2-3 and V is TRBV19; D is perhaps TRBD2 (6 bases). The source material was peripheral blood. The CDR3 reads CASSIVGLTTDTQYF. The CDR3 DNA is TGTGCCAGTAGTATAGTTGGACTAACCACAGATACGCAGTATTTT.